This is a list of T cell receptor beta chains from one sample in a study of cytomegalovirus exposure and HLA in healthy donors. Data came from immunoSEQ multiplex PCR; TCRdb stores just in-frame clones and leaves some out. The sample records over 90,000 clones, 55% to 75% being singletons. The specimen sequenced was PBMCs. These receptors all stem from a man in his 60s in good health and CMV-seronegative. CDR3s include the opening cysteine and the closing phenylalanine or tryptophan. D genes are given only for firm matches. A clone size is listed for some rows: how often the clone was seen (once, few, many), or a class if it is expanded.

j_gene	v_gene	d_gene	abundance	CDR3nt	CDR3aa
TRBJ2-3	TRBV6-1	TRBD1	-	TGTGCCAGCAGGGACAGGGGAAGGAGCACAGATACGCAGTATTTT	CASRDRGRSTDTQYF
TRBJ2-1	TRBV11-2	TRBD2	-	TGTGCCAGCAGCAGGACTAGCGGGAGGGCCAAGAGCTCCTACAATGAGCAGTTCTTC	CASSRTSGRAKSSYNEQFF
TRBJ1-5	TRBV10-3	-	-	TGTGCCTCCGGACAGAGTCCAACCAATCAGCCCCAGCATTTT	CASGQSPTNQPQHF
TRBJ2-6	TRBV28	-	once	TGTGCCAGCAGTTTACGGGTCTCTGGGGCCAACGTCCTGACTTTC	CASSLRVSGANVLTF
TRBJ2-5	TRBV28	TRBD2	few	TGTGCCAGCAGTCCCGGACTAGCGGGAGGCGAAGAGACCCAGTACTTC	CASSPGLAGGEETQYF
TRBJ1-1	TRBV9	TRBD1	-	TGTGCCAGCAGCGTAGTGACAGGGTCTGGATCTGAAGCTTTCTTT	CASSVVTGSGSEAFF
TRBJ1-6	TRBV23-1	-	-	TGCGCCAGCAGTCAATCATACCATGGGGCAGATTCACCCCTCCACTTT	CASSQSYHGADSPLHF
TRBJ2-1	TRBV10-2	TRBD2	-	TGCGCCATGGCGGGGGGCCTCTCCTACAATGAGCAGTTCTTC	CAMAGGLSYNEQFF
TRBJ1-2	TRBV5-4	-	-	TGTGCCAGCAGCGTCCCCGGGGGGACGCGTTATGGCTACACCTTC	CASSVPGGTRYGYTF
TRBJ2-3	TRBV18	-	-	TGTGCCAGCTCACCCCCCTCAGGGTTCACAGATACGCAGTATTTT	CASSPPSGFTDTQYF
TRBJ2-7	TRBV29-1	-	-	TGCAGCGGTCGGACTTCCTACGAGCAGTACTTC	CSGRTSYEQYF
TRBJ1-2	TRBV28	TRBD1	-	TGTGCCAGCACTCAAATGGACAGGACTTACTATGGCTACACCTTC	CASTQMDRTYYGYTF
TRBJ1-1	TRBV4-2	TRBD1	-	TGTGCCAGCAGCCAAGATCAGGGGGCCGGTGAAGCTTTCTTT	CASSQDQGAGEAFF
TRBJ2-1	TRBV7-3	-	few	TGTGCCAGCAGCTTACAGGGAAGCTCCTACAATGAGCAGTTCTTC	CASSLQGSSYNEQFF
TRBJ1-6	TRBV11-3	TRBD1	-	TGTGCCAGCAGCACTAGACAGGGGACTAATTCACCCCTCCACTTT	CASSTRQGTNSPLHF
TRBJ1-6	TRBV9	-	-	TGTGCCAGCAGCGTTTTGGACACCTATAATTCACCCCTCCACTTT	CASSVLDTYNSPLHF
TRBJ2-7	TRBV7-9	-	-	TGTGCCAGCAGCCACCTTGGTTCCGGGACAAGCTCCTACGAGCAGTACTTC	CASSHLGSGTSSYEQYF
TRBJ1-1	TRBV5-1	-	-	TGCGCCAGCACCCTGGAGGGGCGGAACACTGAAGCTTTCTTT	CASTLEGRNTEAFF
TRBJ2-5	TRBV2	TRBD1	few	TGTGCCAGCAGCCTCACAGGGGAGTTAGAGACCCAGTACTTC	CASSLTGELETQYF
TRBJ2-2	TRBV5-1	-	-	TGCGCCAGCAGCCCCCAGGGGGAGGCCGGGGAGCTGTTTTTT	CASSPQGEAGELFF
TRBJ2-7	TRBV11-3	-	-	TGTGCCAGCAGCGGAGAAGCCTACGAGCAGTACTTC	CASSGEAYEQYF
TRBJ2-3	TRBV28	TRBD2	-	TGTGCCAGCATAGGGAGACTAGCGGGGGGGATTGAGGGCACAGATACGCAGTATTTT	CASIGRLAGGIEGTDTQYF
TRBJ2-3	TRBV10-2	TRBD2	-	TGCGCCAGCAGTGACAGCGGGGGCACAGATACGCAGTATTTT	CASSDSGGTDTQYF
TRBJ1-6	TRBV9	-	few	TGTGCCAGCAGCGTAGAGGGGACAAAACTTTCACCCCTCCACTTT	CASSVEGTKLSPLHF
TRBJ1-5	TRBV28	TRBD1	-	TGTGCCAGCGCCATGGACAGGTCATTATATAGCAATCAGCCCCAGCATTTT	CASAMDRSLYSNQPQHF
TRBJ1-1	TRBV6-1	TRBD1	-	TGTGCCAGCAGTCCCCAAGACAGGGCAAAGGCTGAAGCTTTCTTT	CASSPQDRAKAEAFF
TRBJ2-3	TRBV6-5	TRBD2	once	TGTGCCAGCAGTGACTCGGGGGGGCCCACAGATACGCAGTATTTT	CASSDSGGPTDTQYF
TRBJ2-1	TRBV19	-	-	TGTGCCAGTAGTCAGGGCGGGACTGGTGAGCAGTTCTTC	CASSQGGTGEQFF
TRBJ2-7	TRBV9	TRBD1	-	TGTGCCAGCAGCCCGGGACAGGGCGTAGGCGAGCAGTACTTC	CASSPGQGVGEQYF
TRBJ2-3	TRBV10-2	-	-	TGCGCCAGCGCGGGCCCAAGCACAGATACGCAGTATTTT	CASAGPSTDTQYF
TRBJ1-5	TRBV5-6	-	-	TGTGCCAGCAGCTTTCAGGGTTATCAGCCCCAGCATTTT	CASSFQGYQPQHF
TRBJ1-6	TRBV7-6	-	-	TGTGCCAGCAGTACAGGGACCCATAATTCACCCCTCCACTTT	CASSTGTHNSPLHF
TRBJ1-1	TRBV28	-	-	TGTGCCAGCAGGCAGGGGTCTGCTGAAGCTTTCTTT	CASRQGSAEAFF
TRBJ2-7	TRBV5-1	TRBD2	-	TGCGCCAGCGGTTCAGCGGGGGGCTACGAGCAGTACTTC	CASGSAGGYEQYF
TRBJ1-4	TRBV7-9	TRBD1	-	TGTGCCAGCAGCTTAAGTAGTCGGACAGGGCATGAAAAACTGTTTTTT	CASSLSSRTGHEKLFF
TRBJ2-5	TRBV20-1	-	-	TGCAGTGTACCCTCGGGGGAGACCCAGTACTTC	CSVPSGETQYF
TRBJ2-5	TRBV15	TRBD2	-	TGTGCCACCAGCAGAGCTCGACTAGCGGGGTCAGGGGAGACCCAGTACTTC	CATSRARLAGSGETQYF
TRBJ2-1	TRBV4-1	TRBD2	once	TGCGCCAGCAGCCAAGAGTTTTCACTAGCGGGGGTGGAGCAGTTCTTC	CASSQEFSLAGVEQFF
TRBJ1-2	TRBV11-2	-	few	TGTGCCAGCAGCTTAGAGACAAGCCGCGGGCACTTC	CASSLETSRGHF
TRBJ1-4	TRBV19	-	-	TGTGCCAGTAGTAACCCGGGACAACAAACTAATGAAAAACTGTTTTTT	CASSNPGQQTNEKLFF
TRBJ2-7	TRBV27	-	-	TGTGCCAGCAGTTTATCGTACAGCCCCTACGAGCAGTACTTC	CASSLSYSPYEQYF
TRBJ2-6	TRBV10-1	TRBD1	-	TGCGCCAGCAGGACAGGGGTCGGGGCCAACGTCCTGACTTTC	CASRTGVGANVLTF
TRBJ1-4	TRBV7-2	-	-	TGTGCCAGCAGCTTAGTGTCGGCAGGGTTAGGTGAAAAACTGTTTTTT	CASSLVSAGLGEKLFF